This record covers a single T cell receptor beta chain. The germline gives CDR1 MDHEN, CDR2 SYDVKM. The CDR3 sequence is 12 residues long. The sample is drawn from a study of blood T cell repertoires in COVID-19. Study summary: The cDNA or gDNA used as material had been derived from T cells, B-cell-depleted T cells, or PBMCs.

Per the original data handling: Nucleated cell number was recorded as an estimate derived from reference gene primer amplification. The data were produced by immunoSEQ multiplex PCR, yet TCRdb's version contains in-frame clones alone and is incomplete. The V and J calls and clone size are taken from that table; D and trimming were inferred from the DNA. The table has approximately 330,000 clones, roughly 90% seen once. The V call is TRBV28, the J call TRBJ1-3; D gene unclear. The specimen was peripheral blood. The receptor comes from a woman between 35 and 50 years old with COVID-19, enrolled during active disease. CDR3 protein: CASGLTGNTIYF. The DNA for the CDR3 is TGTGCTTCCGGTCTAACTGGAAACACCATATATTTT.